These 20 T cell receptor beta chains originate from one sample sequenced in a study of blood T cell repertoires in COVID-19. The repertoire was sequenced with immunoSEQ multiplex PCR; TCRdb's copy has only in-frame clones and lacks some. The sample lists around 200,000 clones; about 90% were seen once. Sequencing used peripheral blood. These receptor sequences come from an older man with active or convalescent COVID-19.

This clone has a single count. This chain connects TRBV28 to TRBJ1-2; TRBD1 aligns across 11 bases. The CDR3 has 15 residues. The germline V gene has CDR1 MDHEN and CDR2 SYDVKM. V was clipped by 5 bases and J by 4 bases; unmatched bases: 6. The DNA for the CDR3 is TGTGCCAGCAGTCCCGGGGGACAGGGGGTCTATGGCTACACCTTC. Residues: CASSPGGQGVYGYTF.

This sequence joins TRBV9 and TRBJ1-6, with D hard to call. Germline CDR1 reads SGDLS; CDR2 reads YYNGEE. V gave up 0 bases and J gave up 9 bases, with 13 bases separating them. The CDR3 loop spans 15 amino acids. The CDR3 region is CASSVEGKWSSPLHF. In DNA form, the CDR3 reads TGTGCCAGCAGCGTAGAAGGCAAATGGAGTTCACCCCTCCACTTT.

The chain couples TRBV28 to TRBJ2-7; 8 bases align to TRBD2. Losses at the gene ends were 6 bases for V and 2 bases for J; bases not matched to a gene: 9. The CDR3 length is 15 residues. Germline lookup yields CDR1 MDHEN and CDR2 SYDVKM. CDR3 sequence reads: CASSRGLAQPYEQYF. The CDR3 DNA reads as TGTGCCAGCAGCCGCGGACTAGCTCAACCCTACGAGCAGTACTTC.

V and J are TRBV12-3 or TRBV12-4 and TRBJ1-2, with a tentative D call TRBD1 (6 bases). V lost 6 bases and J 6 bases, leaving 11 bases between the germline ends. CDR3 length: 12 amino acids. The chain's CDR3 is CASRDRLNGYTF. CDR3 in DNA: TGTGCCAGCAGGGACAGACTAAATGGCTACACCTTC.

The J gene is TRBJ2-2, the V gene TRBV7-9, with D possibly being TRBD2 (5 bases). The CDR3 contains 16 residues. CDR1 is SEHNR, CDR2 FQNEAQ, per germline (reference sequence). V was cut by 1 base and J by 5 bases, with 14 bases left in between. The CDR3 sequence: CASSLVAGIGTGELFF. CDR3 in DNA: TGTGCCAGCAGCTTAGTTGCGGGCATTGGGACCGGGGAGCTGTTTTTT.

This chain links TRBV7-2 with TRBJ1-1, with D possibly being TRBD1 (5 bases). The V gene lost 4 bases and the J gene lost 4 bases, with 13 bases spanning the gap. In germline, CDR1 is SGHTA, CDR2 FQGNSA. This CDR3 is 14 amino acids long. The CDR3 DNA follows: TGTGCCAGCAGCTGGCAGGGAAAGCGCACTGAAGCTTTCTTT. Translating it yields CASSWQGKRTEAFF. Full variable domain (remainder filled in from reference TRBV7-2 and TRBJ1-1): GAGVSQSPSNKVTEKGKDVELRCDPISGHTALYWYRQSLGQGLEFLIYFQGNSAPDKSGLPSDRFSAERTGGSVSTLTIQRTQQEDSAVYLCASSWQGKRTEAFFGQGTRLTVV.

The gene calls are TRBV11-3 and TRBJ2-6, with 7 bases aligning to TRBD1. This CDR3 spans 18 amino acids. The germline CDR1 and CDR2 sequences are SGHNT and YENEEA. The junction had 13 bases not matched to a gene; V was cut back by 4 bases and J by 4 bases. The chain's CDR3 is CASSSPTGSSSGANVLTF. Here the CDR3 DNA reads TGTGCCAGCAGCTCCCCGACAGGGTCGTCGTCGGGGGCCAACGTCCTGACTTTC.

The chain employs TRBV2 and TRBJ2-7, with 11 nucleotides matching TRBD2. J gave up 3 bases and V 7 bases, and 8 bases lay outside the gene matches. Germline-derived CDR1 and CDR2 are SNHLY and FYNNEI. The CDR3 runs 15 residues. The CDR3 reads CASKILAGVIYEQYF. CDR3 DNA sequence: TGTGCCAGCAAGATACTAGCGGGGGTTATCTACGAGCAGTACTTC.

The CDR3 region has the DNA TGTGCCAGCAGCAGCTCGGGTCAAAACACCATATATTTT. As protein: CASSSSGQNTIYF. This sequence joins TRBV11-2 and TRBJ1-3; D not certain. Germline lookup yields CDR1 SGHAT and CDR2 FQNNGV. V gave up 5 bases and J gave up 6 bases, with 11 bases separating them. The CDR3 contains 13 residues.

Only one count was recorded for this clone. The chain carries TRBV2 and TRBJ2-1; 10 nucleotides match TRBD1. In germline, CDR1 is SNHLY, CDR2 FYNNEI. This CDR3 spans 14 amino acids. The V segment lost 7 bases and the J segment 6 bases; nucleotides outside the gene matches: 6. The CDR3 nucleotides read TGTGCCAGCAAGACAGGGGGCTATGGCAATGAGCAGTTCTTC. Its protein product is CASKTGGYGNEQFF.

CDR3 nucleotide sequence: TGTGCCAGCAGTGAGAACAGGGACCTTGGCTACACCTTC. Its protein product is CASSENRDLGYTF. The gene calls are TRBV6-1 and TRBJ1-2; weak D call: TRBD1 (6 bases). CDR3 length: 13 residues. Germline loops: CDR1 MNHNS, CDR2 SASEGT. Trimming shortened V by 3 bases and J by 7 bases, and 12 bases separated the two germline ends.

This clone was picked up a small number of times. This chain connects TRBV10-2 to TRBJ1-6, with D unclear. There are 16 residues in the CDR3. CDR1 and CDR2 from the germline V gene are WSHSY and SAAADI. Trimming shortened V by 2 bases and J by 9 bases, and 17 bases separated the two germline ends. CDR3 residues: CASSERMGNAGSPLHF. The CDR3 coding sequence is TGCGCCAGCAGTGAGAGGATGGGAAACGCGGGTTCACCCCTCCACTTT.

The V and J genes are TRBV7-2 and TRBJ1-6; TRBD1 matches at 7 bases. V was pared by 0 bases and J by 0 bases, with 5 bases of the junction left unmatched. This CDR3 is 18 amino acids long. Germline V CDR1 and CDR2: SGHTA, FQGNSA. CDR3 region: CASSLAGTASSYNSPLHF. The CDR3 DNA is TGTGCCAGCAGCTTAGCGGGGACAGCGAGCTCCTATAATTCACCCCTCCACTTT.

V gene TRBV4-3 combines with J gene TRBJ2-7; 10 bases agree with TRBD2. This CDR3 is built from 17 residues. With V trimmed by 4 bases and J by 2 bases, 11 bases remained unmatched. CDR1 and CDR2 from the germline V gene are LGHNA and YSLEER. This CDR3 reads CASSRGGASGRPYEQYF. The CDR3 coding sequence is TGCGCCAGCAGCCGTGGGGGGGCTAGCGGGAGACCCTACGAGCAGTACTTC.

The rearrangement joins TRBV6-6 to TRBJ2-1, with TRBD1 matching over 7 bases. The CDR3 sequence is 14 residues long. Germline trimming cut 6 bases from V and 4 bases from J; bases unmatched to any gene: 6. CDR1 and CDR2 (germline): MNHNY, SVGAGI (reference sequence). The CDR3 coding sequence is TGTGCCAGCAGCCAACAGGGGTATTACAATGAGCAGTTCTTC. Translation gives CASSQQGYYNEQFF.

The chain recombines TRBV15 with TRBJ2-7; a possible D gene is TRBD2 (6 bases). Germline V gene lookup returns CDR1 LNHNV and CDR2 YYDKDF (reference sequence). V gave up 3 bases and J gave up 2 bases, with 14 bases separating them. The CDR3 consists of 15 residues. The CDR3 DNA reads TGTGCCACCAGCAGTGGTGGAGCTAGCGCCTACGAGCAGTACTTC. Protein product: CATSSGGASAYEQYF.

The chain employs TRBV7-9 and TRBJ1-2, with TRBD1 matching over 11 bases. CDR3 length: 17 residues. The V gene end was trimmed by 4 bases and the J gene end by 3 bases; junction bases not matched to a gene: 10. Germline loops: CDR1 SEHNR, CDR2 FQNEAQ (reference sequence). The CDR3 DNA sequence: TGTGCCAGCAGCTCAAGTCGGACGGGACAGGGGGACTATGGCTACACCTTC. It specifies CASSSSRTGQGDYGYTF.

The rearrangement uses TRBV2 and TRBJ1-5; D unresolved. The CDR3 length is 14 residues. CDR1 SNHLY and CDR2 FYNNEI come from the germline V gene. The V and J ends lost 4 bases and 7 bases respectively, with 14 bases between them. As DNA, the CDR3 is TGTGCCAGCAGTGCGCCACCGACGGGGCAGCCCCAGCATTTT. Amino acid sequence: CASSAPPTGQPQHF.

In DNA, the CDR3 is TGCGCCAGCAGCGACAGGACGTCCGGCGGGGAGCTGTTTTTT. Translated, it gives CASSDRTSGGELFF. The V and J genes are TRBV5-1 and TRBJ2-2; TRBD1 is a possible D gene (6 bases). The CDR3 covers 14 residues. Germline CDR1 is SGHRS and CDR2 is YFSETQ. V was pared by 4 bases and J by 7 bases, with 14 bases between.

The V call is TRBV7-2, the J call TRBJ1-4, with D perhaps matching TRBD1 (6 bases). This CDR3 comprises 15 residues. Germline CDR1 SGHTA, CDR2 FQGNSA. Trimming took 5 bases from V and 7 from J, leaving 17 bases between them. CDR3 in amino acids: CASSERQVGREKLFF. The CDR3 DNA follows: TGTGCCAGCAGCGAACGACAGGTGGGGCGTGAAAAACTGTTTTTT.